This TCR beta chain was captured by sequencing in a study of T cell responses to AZD1222 COVID-19 vaccine. Method: immunoSEQ multiplex PCR; TCRdb's copy keeps in-frame clones and lacks some. The sample lists 170,000 or so clones; roughly nine tenths were seen once. This CDR3 has 14 residues. The germline V gene has CDR1 MDHEN and CDR2 SYDVKM. Unmatched junction bases numbered 7, after V lost 6 bases and J lost 5 bases. The V call is TRBV28, the J call TRBJ2-7; 10 bases are a match to TRBD1. The specimen comprised peripheral blood, sampled on day 0 of AZD1222 vaccination. The receptor comes from an adult in good health. The CDR3 is CASRRDRGVNEQYF. DNA for the CDR3: TGTGCCAGCAGGCGGGACAGGGGAGTCAACGAGCAGTACTTC.